The 3 T cell receptor beta chains listed next were all sequenced from one sample in a study of graft-versus-host responses after intestinal transplantation. Using immunoSEQ multiplex PCR, the repertoire was profiled, and TCRdb retains in-frame clones only, with some absent. Among 9,500 to 14,000 clones listed, 80% were seen once. The sequencing here drew on PBMCs, taken around 490 days after intestinal transplant. These receptors originate from a human patient who received an intestinal transplant, so some T cells may come from the graft donor.

This chain uses TRBV28 with TRBJ2-7; TRBD2 is a possible D gene (5 bases). V lost 5 bases and J 6 bases, leaving 23 bases between the germline ends. CDR1 is MDHEN and CDR2 is SYDVKM in the germline V gene. The CDR3 sequence is 16 residues long. For the CDR3, the DNA is TGTGCCAGCAGTCCCAGCGGCAATTTCGGGTTCGGCGAGCAGTACTTC. Translated: CASSPSGNFGFGEQYF.

V gene TRBV15 combines with J gene TRBJ2-3; possible D gene TRBD1, 6 bases. Between the trimmed V and J ends, which lost 1 base and 3 bases, there was a span of 11 bases. This CDR3 contains 15 residues. Per the germline V gene, CDR1 is LNHNV and CDR2 is YYDKDF (reference sequence). Here the CDR3 reads CATSRGGGFTDTQYF. The DNA for the CDR3 is TGTGCCACCAGCAGAGGAGGGGGTTTTACAGATACGCAGTATTTT.

This clone has only a few counts. The chain carries TRBV14 and TRBJ1-1, with D perhaps matching TRBD1 (5 bases). V was trimmed by 3 bases and J by 9 bases, leaving 11 bases between them. The germline V gene has CDR1 SGHDN and CDR2 FVKESK. The CDR3 consists of 12 residues. The CDR3, as DNA: TGTGCCAGCAGCCACGGGGGTTGGAAAGCTTTCTTT. Protein product: CASSHGGWKAFF.